The text below deals with one T cell receptor (beta chain). Its specificity is not known. The source of the sample is a study of PD-1 blockade in classical Hodgkin lymphoma. The study's findings and limits: Why the repertoires differ is still unclear, perhaps disease activity or prior therapy. In newly diagnosed patients, baseline TCR diversity was reportedly below that of healthy donors.

Trimming removed 8 bases at V and 6 bases at J, with 17 bases between. Germline-derived CDR1 and CDR2 are LNHDA and SQIVND (reference sequence). The CDR3 loop spans 14 amino acids. Method: immunoSEQ multiplex PCR; TCRdb's copy keeps in-frame clones and lacks some. This table has roughly 70,000 clones, about 93% appearing once. Regarding time point: newly diagnosed, previously untreated cHL patient sample. Comparator PBMCs were from newly diagnosed, untreated classical Hodgkin lymphoma. The TCR was taken from a human donor with classical Hodgkin lymphoma. This chain connects TRBV19 to TRBJ1-5; maybe TRBD1 (5 bases). Sequencing input: peripheral blood mononuclear cells (PBMCs). Written as DNA, the CDR3 is TGTGCCAGTGGATTGGGGACCGACGGTCAGCCCCAGCATTTT. It encodes CASGLGTDGQPQHF. The variable domain in full, with the rest retrieved from reference TRBV19 and TRBJ1-5, is DGGITQSPKYLFRKEGQNVTLSCEQNLNHDAMYWYRQDPGQGLRLIYYSQIVNDFQKGDIAEGYSVSREKKESFPLTVTSAQKNPTAFYLCASGLGTDGQPQHFGDGTRLSIL.